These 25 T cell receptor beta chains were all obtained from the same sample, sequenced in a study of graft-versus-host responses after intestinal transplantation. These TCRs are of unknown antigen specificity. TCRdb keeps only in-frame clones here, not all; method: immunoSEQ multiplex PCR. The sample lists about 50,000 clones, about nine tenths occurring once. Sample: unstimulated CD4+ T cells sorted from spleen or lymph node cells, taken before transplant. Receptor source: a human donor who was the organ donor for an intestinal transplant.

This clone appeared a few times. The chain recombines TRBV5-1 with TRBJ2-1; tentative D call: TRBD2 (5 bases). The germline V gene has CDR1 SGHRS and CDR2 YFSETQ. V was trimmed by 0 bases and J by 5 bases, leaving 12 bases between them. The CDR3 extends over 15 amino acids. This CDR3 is CASSLALPGNNEQFF. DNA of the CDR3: TGCGCCAGCAGCTTGGCCCTACCGGGGAACAATGAGCAGTTCTTC.

As DNA, the CDR3 is TGTGCCATCAGTGAGGGGACGGCAAACACTGAAGCTTTCTTT. Translation: CAISEGTANTEAFF. The chain employs TRBV10-3 and TRBJ1-1; perhaps TRBD1 as D (5 bases). With 2 bases removed from V and 2 bases from J, the gap between germline ends came to 9 bases. The CDR3 totals 14 residues. Germline CDR1 is ENHRY and CDR2 is SYGVKD.

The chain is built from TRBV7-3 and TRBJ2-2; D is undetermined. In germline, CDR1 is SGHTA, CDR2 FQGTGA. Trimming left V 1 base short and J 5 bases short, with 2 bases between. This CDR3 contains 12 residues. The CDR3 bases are TGTGCCAGCAGCTTAAAGACCGGGGAGCTGTTTTTT. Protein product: CASSLKTGELFF.

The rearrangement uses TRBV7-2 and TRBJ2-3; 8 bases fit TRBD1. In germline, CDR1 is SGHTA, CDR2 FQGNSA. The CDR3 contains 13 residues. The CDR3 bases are TGTGCGGAACAGGGGGGAAGCACAGATACGCAGTATTTT. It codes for CAEQGGSTDTQYF.

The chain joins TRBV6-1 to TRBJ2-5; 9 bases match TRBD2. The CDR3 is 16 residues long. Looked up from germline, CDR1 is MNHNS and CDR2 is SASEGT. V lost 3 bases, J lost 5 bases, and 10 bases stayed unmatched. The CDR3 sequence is CASSEAGGPPSETQYF. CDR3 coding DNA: TGTGCCAGCAGTGAGGCGGGAGGGCCGCCGAGTGAGACCCAGTACTTC.

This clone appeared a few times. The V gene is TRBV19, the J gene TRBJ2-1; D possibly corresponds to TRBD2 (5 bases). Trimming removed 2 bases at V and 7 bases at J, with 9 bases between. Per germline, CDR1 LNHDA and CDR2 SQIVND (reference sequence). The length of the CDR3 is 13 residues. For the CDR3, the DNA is TGTGCCAGTAGTATATCGATAGCGAATGAGCAGTTCTTC. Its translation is CASSISIANEQFF.

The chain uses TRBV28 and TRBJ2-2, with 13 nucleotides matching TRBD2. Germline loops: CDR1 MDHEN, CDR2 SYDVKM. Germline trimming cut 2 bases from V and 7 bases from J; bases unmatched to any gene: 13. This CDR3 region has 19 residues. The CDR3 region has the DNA TGTGCCAGCAGTTTAGGACTGAGAGGACTAGCGGGAGCTATCGGGGAGCTGTTTTTT. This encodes CASSLGLRGLAGAIGELFF.

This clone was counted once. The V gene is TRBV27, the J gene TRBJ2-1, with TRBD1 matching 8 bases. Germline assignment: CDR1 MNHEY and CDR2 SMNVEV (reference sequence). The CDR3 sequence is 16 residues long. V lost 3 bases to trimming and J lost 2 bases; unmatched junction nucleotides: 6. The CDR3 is CASSFSVRGPYNEQFF. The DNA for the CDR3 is TGTGCCAGCAGTTTCAGTGTCAGGGGGCCCTACAATGAGCAGTTCTTC.

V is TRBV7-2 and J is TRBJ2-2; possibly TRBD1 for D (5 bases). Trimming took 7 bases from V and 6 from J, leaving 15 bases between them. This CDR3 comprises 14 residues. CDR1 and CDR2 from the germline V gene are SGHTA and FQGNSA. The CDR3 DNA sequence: TGTGCCAGCAATCCTTCACAAGGGGCCGGGGAGCTGTTTTTT. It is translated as CASNPSQGAGELFF.

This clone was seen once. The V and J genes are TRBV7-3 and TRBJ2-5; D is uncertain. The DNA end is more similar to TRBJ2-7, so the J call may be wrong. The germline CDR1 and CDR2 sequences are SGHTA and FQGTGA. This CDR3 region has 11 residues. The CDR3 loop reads CASLDWYEQYF. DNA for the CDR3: TGTGCCAGTCTAGATTGGTACGAGCAGTACTTC.

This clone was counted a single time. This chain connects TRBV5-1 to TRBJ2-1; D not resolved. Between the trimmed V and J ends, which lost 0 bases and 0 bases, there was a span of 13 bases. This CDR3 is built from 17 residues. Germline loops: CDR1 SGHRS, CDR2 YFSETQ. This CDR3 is CASSLDSGVSSYNEQFF. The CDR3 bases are TGCGCCAGCAGCTTGGACTCTGGGGTAAGCTCCTACAATGAGCAGTTCTTC. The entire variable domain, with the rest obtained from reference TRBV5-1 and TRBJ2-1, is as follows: KAGVTQTPRYLIKTRGQQVTLSCSPISGHRSVSWYQQTPGQGLQFLFEYFSETQRNKGNFPGRFSGRQFSNSRSEMNVSTLELGDSALYLCASSLDSGVSSYNEQFFGPGTRLTVL.

CDR3 nucleotides: TGTGCCAGCAGCCCCCTGACTAGCGAGCAGTACTTC. Amino acids: CASSPLTSEQYF. The rearrangement links TRBV7-2 to TRBJ2-7; possible D gene TRBD2, 6 bases. The CDR3 contains 12 residues. Germline CDR1 SGHTA, CDR2 FQGNSA. Between the trimmed V and J ends, which lost 5 bases and 6 bases, there was a span of 11 bases.

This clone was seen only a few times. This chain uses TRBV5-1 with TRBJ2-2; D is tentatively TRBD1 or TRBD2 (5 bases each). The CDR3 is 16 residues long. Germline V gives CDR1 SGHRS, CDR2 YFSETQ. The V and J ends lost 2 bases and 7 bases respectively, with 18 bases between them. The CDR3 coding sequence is TGCGCCAGCAGCTTCTCGAGGGGCGGATGGGGCGGGGAGCTGTTTTTT. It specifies CASSFSRGGWGGELFF.

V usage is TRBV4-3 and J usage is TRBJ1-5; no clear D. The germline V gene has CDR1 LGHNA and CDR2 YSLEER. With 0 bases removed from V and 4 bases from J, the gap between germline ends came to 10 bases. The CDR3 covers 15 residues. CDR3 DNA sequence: TGCGCCAGCAGCCAAGAGTGGGCAGCTAATCAGCCCCAGCATTTT. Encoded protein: CASSQEWAANQPQHF.

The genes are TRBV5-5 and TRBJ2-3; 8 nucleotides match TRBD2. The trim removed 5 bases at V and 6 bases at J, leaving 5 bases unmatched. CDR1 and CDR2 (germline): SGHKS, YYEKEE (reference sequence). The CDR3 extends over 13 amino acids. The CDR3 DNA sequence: TGTGCCAGCAGAGGTGGCGGGAGGGATACGCAGTATTTT. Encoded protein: CASRGGGRDTQYF. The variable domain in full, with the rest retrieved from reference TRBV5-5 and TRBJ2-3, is DAGVTQSPTHLIKTRGQQVTLRCSPISGHKSVSWYQQVLGQGPQFIFQYYEKEERGRGNFPDRFSARQFPNYSSELNVNALLLGDSALYLCASRGGGRDTQYFGPGTRLTVL.

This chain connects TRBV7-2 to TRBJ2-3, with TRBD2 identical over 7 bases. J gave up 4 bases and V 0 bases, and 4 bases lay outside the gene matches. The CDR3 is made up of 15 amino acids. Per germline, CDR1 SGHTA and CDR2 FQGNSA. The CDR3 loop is CASSLARETSDTQYF. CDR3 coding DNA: TGTGCCAGCAGCTTAGCGCGGGAGACTTCAGATACGCAGTATTTT.

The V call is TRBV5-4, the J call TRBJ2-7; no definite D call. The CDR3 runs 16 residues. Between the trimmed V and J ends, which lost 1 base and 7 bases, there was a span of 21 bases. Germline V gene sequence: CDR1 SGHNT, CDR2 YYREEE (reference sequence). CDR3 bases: TGTGCCAGCAGCTTGTCGCGATCCCAAAGCCCTCGGGAGCAGTACTTC. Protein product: CASSLSRSQSPREQYF.

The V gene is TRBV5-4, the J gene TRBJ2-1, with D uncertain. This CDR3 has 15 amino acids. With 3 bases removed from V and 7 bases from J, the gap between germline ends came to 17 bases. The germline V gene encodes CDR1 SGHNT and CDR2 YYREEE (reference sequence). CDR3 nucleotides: TGTGCCAGCAGCTCCCGGGTGGAAATTTCGAATGAGCAGTTCTTC. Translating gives CASSSRVEISNEQFF.

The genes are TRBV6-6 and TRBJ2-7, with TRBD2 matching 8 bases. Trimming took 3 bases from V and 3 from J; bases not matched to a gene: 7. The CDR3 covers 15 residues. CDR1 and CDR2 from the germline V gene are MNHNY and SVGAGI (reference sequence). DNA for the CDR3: TGTGCCAGCAGTTATCTTAGCGGGATTAGCTACGAGCAGTACTTC. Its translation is CASSYLSGISYEQYF.

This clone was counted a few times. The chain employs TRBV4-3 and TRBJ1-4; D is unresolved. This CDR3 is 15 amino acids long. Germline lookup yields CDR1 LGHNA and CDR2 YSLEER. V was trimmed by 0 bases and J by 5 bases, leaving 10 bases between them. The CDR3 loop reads CASSQEQERNEKLFF. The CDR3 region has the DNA TGCGCCAGCAGCCAAGAGCAAGAACGGAATGAAAAACTGTTTTTT.

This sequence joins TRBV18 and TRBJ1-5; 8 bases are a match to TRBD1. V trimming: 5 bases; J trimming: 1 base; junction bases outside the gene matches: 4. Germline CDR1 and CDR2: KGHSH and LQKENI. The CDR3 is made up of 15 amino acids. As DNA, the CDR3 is TGTGCCAGCTCATTCGGACAGGGAAGCAATCAGCCCCAGCATTTT. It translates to CASSFGQGSNQPQHF.

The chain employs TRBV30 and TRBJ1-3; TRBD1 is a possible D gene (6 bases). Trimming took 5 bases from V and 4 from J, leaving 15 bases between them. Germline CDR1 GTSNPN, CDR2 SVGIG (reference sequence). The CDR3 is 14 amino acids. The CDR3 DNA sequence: TGTGCCTGGGGCAGGGGAGGGAGCGGAAACACCATATATTTT. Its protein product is CAWGRGGSGNTIYF.

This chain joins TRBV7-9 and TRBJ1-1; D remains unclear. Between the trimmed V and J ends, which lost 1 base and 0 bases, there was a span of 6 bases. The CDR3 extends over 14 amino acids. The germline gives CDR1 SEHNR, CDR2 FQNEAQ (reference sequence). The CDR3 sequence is CASSLGGVNTEAFF. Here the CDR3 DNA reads TGTGCCAGCAGCTTAGGGGGTGTGAACACTGAAGCTTTCTTT.

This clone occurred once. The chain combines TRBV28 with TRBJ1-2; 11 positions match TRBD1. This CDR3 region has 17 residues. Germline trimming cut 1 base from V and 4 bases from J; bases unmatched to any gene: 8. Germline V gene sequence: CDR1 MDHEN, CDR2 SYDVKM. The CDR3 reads CASSLYRDRGTIYGYTF. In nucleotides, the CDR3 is TGTGCCAGCAGTTTATACAGGGACAGGGGGACGATCTATGGCTACACCTTC.

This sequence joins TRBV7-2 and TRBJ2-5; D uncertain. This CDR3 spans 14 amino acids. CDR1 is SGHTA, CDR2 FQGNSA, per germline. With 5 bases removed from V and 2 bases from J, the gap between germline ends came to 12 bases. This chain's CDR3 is CASSLQSRQETQYF. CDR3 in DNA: TGTGCCAGCAGCCTCCAGTCGCGGCAAGAGACCCAGTACTTC.